This T cell receptor (beta chain) was identified in a study of CD4+ T cells in melanoma. Study results and limitations: CD8+ T cell, macrophage and B cell function reportedly correlated with neoantigen-specific CD4+ T cells. Reportedly, melanoma neoantigen-specific CD4+ T cells showed varied differentiation states.

CDR1 SGHDT and CDR2 YYEEEE come from the germline V gene. This CDR3 has 14 amino acids. The ends lost 6 bases at V and 4 bases at J; junction bases unmatched: 6. Profiling relied on immunoSEQ multiplex PCR, and the TCRdb table lists in-frame clones only, not all of them. Here the sample spans some 4,800 clones, under 75% being singletons. This clone was seen once. The antigen remains undetermined. Sequences were obtained from cells from a culture (not recorded whether cultured in vitro). V is TRBV5-6 and J is TRBJ1-1; 10 bases map to TRBD1. The clonotype comes from a human donor with melanoma. The CDR3 bases are TGTGCCAGCACCAGGACAGGGGGTGGCACTGAAGCTTTCTTT. This codes for CASTRTGGGTEAFF.